This passage covers 5 T cell receptor beta chains from one sample sequenced in a study of blood T cell repertoires in COVID-19. Sequencing used immunoSEQ multiplex PCR; TCRdb keeps in-frame clones, though not all of them. Altogether around 80,000 clones are present, over 70% being singletons, with the ten largest covering 12%. Sequencing used peripheral blood. These receptors all come from a man aged 80 or over with acute or convalescent COVID-19.

The chain links TRBV19 to TRBJ2-6, with 7 nucleotides matching TRBD1. Germline V gives CDR1 LNHDA, CDR2 SQIVND (reference sequence). CDR3 size: 16 residues. J gave up 2 bases and V 7 bases, and 8 bases lay outside the gene matches. CDR3 nucleotides: TGTGCCAGTAATACAGGGGTAAATGCTGGGGCCAACGTCCTGACTTTC. This gives the protein CASNTGVNAGANVLTF.

The V gene is TRBV4-1, the J gene TRBJ1-5, with D uncertain. CDR3 length: 13 amino acids. V was cut by 1 base and J by 4 bases, with 5 bases left in between. The germline V gene has CDR1 MGHRA and CDR2 YSYEKL. CDR3 region: CASSQARNQPQHF. The CDR3 DNA is TGCGCCAGCAGCCAAGCGAGGAATCAGCCCCAGCATTTT.

The chain employs TRBV7-9 and TRBJ2-5; TRBD2 aligns across 14 bases. Trimming removed 5 bases from V and 5 bases from J; junction bases left unmatched: 4. This CDR3 is 15 amino acids long. The germline CDR1 and CDR2 sequences are SEHNR and FQNEAQ (reference sequence). CDR3 residues: CASSRLAGGPETQYF. CDR3 bases: TGTGCCAGCAGCCGACTAGCGGGGGGGCCCGAGACCCAGTACTTC.

The chain employs TRBV19 and TRBJ1-4, with 11 bases fitting TRBD1. CDR3 length: 15 residues. Germline assignment: CDR1 LNHDA and CDR2 SQIVND (reference sequence). V shed 6 bases, J shed 7 bases, and the junction held 7 bases outside the gene matches. The CDR3 reads CASSLGQGAGEKLFF. CDR3 DNA sequence: TGTGCCAGTAGCCTAGGACAGGGGGCAGGTGAAAAACTGTTTTTT.

The CDR3 coding sequence is TGTGCCAGCTTCCGAACAGGGAACAATTCACCCCTCCACTTT. Its protein is CASFRTGNNSPLHF. This chain joins TRBV5-6 and TRBJ1-6, with a tentative D call TRBD1 (6 bases). CDR3 length: 14 amino acids. The ends were cut back, 7 bases at V and 7 bases at J, with 15 bases in the middle. Per the germline V gene, CDR1 is SGHDT and CDR2 is YYEEEE.